Listed here is a single T cell receptor (beta chain). One end of the junction varies from germline; a read error may be responsible. Libraries were prepared by immunoSEQ multiplex PCR; TCRdb keeps only in-frame clonotypes and omits some of them. The sample lists fewer than 80,000 clones, about four fifths occurring once. These data come from a study of OX40 agonist ivuxolimab in advanced cancers. Study-wide background: Patients with prior anti-PD-1, anti-PD-L1 or anti-CTLA-4 therapy were eligible; roughly 41% had some.

CDR1 and CDR2 (germline): GTSNPN, SVGIG (reference sequence). The CDR3 spans 15 residues. This TCR was recovered from an adult with an advanced solid tumor such as melanoma, head and neck, liver or kidney cancer. Material: CD4+ or CD8+ T cells sorted from blood, obtained in a trial of the OX40 agonist ivuxolimab. The chain is built from TRBV30 and TRBJ1-4; no firm D call. The CDR3 nucleotides read TGTGCCTGGAGTGTACCCGGGATGGGTAATAAAAAACTGTTTTTT. Translating it yields CAWSVPGMGNKKLFF.